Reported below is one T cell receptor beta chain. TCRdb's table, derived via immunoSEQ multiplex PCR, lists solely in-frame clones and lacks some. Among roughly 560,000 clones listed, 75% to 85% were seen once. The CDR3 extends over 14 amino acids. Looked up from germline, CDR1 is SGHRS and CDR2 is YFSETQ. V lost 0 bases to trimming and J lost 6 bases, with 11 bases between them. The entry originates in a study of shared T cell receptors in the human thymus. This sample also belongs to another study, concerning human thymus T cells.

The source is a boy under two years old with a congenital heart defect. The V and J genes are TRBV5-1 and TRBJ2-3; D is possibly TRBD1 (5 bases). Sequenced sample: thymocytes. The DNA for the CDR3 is TGCGCCAGCAGCTTGGAGGGGCTAGTGGATACGCAGTATTTT. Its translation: CASSLEGLVDTQYF.